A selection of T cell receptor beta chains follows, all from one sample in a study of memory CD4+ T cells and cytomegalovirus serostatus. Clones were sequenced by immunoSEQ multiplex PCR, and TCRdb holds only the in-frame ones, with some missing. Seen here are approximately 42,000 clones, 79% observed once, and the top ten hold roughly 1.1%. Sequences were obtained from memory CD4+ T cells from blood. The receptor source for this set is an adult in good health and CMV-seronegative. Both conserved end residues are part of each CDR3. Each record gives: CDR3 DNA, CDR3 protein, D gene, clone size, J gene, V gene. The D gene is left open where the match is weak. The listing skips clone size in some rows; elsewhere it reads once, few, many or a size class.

CDR3 DNA: TGTGCCAGCTCACGTCGACAGGACAGGACAGATACGCAGTATTTT
CDR3 protein: CASSRRQDRTDTQYF
D gene: TRBD1
clone size: -
J gene: TRBJ2-3
V gene: TRBV18

CDR3 DNA: TGTGCCAGCAGCGAATCTTATGTCCGGAGCTATGGCTACACCTTC
CDR3 protein: CASSESYVRSYGYTF
D gene: -
clone size: -
J gene: TRBJ1-2
V gene: TRBV6-5

CDR3 DNA: TGTGCCCACTCTCGTGGGGGAACCTACGAGCAGTACTTC
CDR3 protein: CAHSRGGTYEQYF
D gene: -
clone size: -
J gene: TRBJ2-7
V gene: TRBV30

CDR3 DNA: TGCAGTGCTAGTATCGCCCATGAGCAGTTCTTC
CDR3 protein: CSASIAHEQFF
D gene: -
clone size: few
J gene: TRBJ2-1
V gene: TRBV20-1

CDR3 DNA: TGCGCCAGCAGCCAAGCGGGGGGTGAAAGCTCCTACGAGCAGTACTTC
CDR3 protein: CASSQAGGESSYEQYF
D gene: TRBD2
clone size: -
J gene: TRBJ2-7
V gene: TRBV4-3

CDR3 DNA: TGTGCCAGCAGTGGGGAGGAGGCTGAAGCTTTCTTT
CDR3 protein: CASSGEEAEAFF
D gene: -
clone size: -
J gene: TRBJ1-1
V gene: TRBV2

CDR3 DNA: TGTGCCTGGAGTGTGACAGGTGTCTCCTATAATTCACCCCTCCACTTT
CDR3 protein: CAWSVTGVSYNSPLHF
D gene: -
clone size: once
J gene: TRBJ1-6
V gene: TRBV30

CDR3 DNA: TGTGCCAGCAGCTGGGGACTAGCGGGAGTCTTCAACACAGATACGCAGTATTTT
CDR3 protein: CASSWGLAGVFNTDTQYF
D gene: TRBD2
clone size: few
J gene: TRBJ2-3
V gene: TRBV5-6

CDR3 DNA: TGTGCCAGCAGCGTAGGCACCAACTCCTACAATGAGCAGTTCTTC
CDR3 protein: CASSVGTNSYNEQFF
D gene: -
clone size: -
J gene: TRBJ2-1
V gene: TRBV9

CDR3 DNA: TGTGCCTGGGGAACTTCCACTTGGGGTGAGGCTTTCTTT
CDR3 protein: CAWGTSTWGEAFF
D gene: -
clone size: -
J gene: TRBJ1-1
V gene: TRBV30

CDR3 DNA: TGTGCCAGCAGCTTAGCGGCAGGGGGCGATGGCTACACCTTC
CDR3 protein: CASSLAAGGDGYTF
D gene: TRBD1
clone size: -
J gene: TRBJ1-2
V gene: TRBV7-9

CDR3 DNA: TGCAGTGCGGGACAGGGACAAGGGGAGCAGTTCTTC
CDR3 protein: CSAGQGQGEQFF
D gene: TRBD1
clone size: -
J gene: TRBJ2-1
V gene: TRBV29-1

CDR3 DNA: TGTGCCAGCAGTTTAGGGGCAGTGGCGGGTCGCACTGAAGCTTTCTTT
CDR3 protein: CASSLGAVAGRTEAFF
D gene: -
clone size: -
J gene: TRBJ1-1
V gene: TRBV28

CDR3 DNA: TGCGCCAGCAGCTTGGGGGGCCGGGAAGGCTACACCTTC
CDR3 protein: CASSLGGREGYTF
D gene: -
clone size: -
J gene: TRBJ1-2
V gene: TRBV5-1

CDR3 DNA: TGTGCCAGCAGTGAAGCCGCCAGAGGGTTGTGGAGATATAGCAATCAGCCCCAGCATTTT
CDR3 protein: CASSEAARGLWRYSNQPQHF
D gene: -
clone size: few
J gene: TRBJ1-5
V gene: TRBV6-1

CDR3 DNA: TGCGCCAGCAGCCAAGAGTCGGGGGTGGGTGGCTACACCTTC
CDR3 protein: CASSQESGVGGYTF
D gene: -
clone size: -
J gene: TRBJ1-2
V gene: TRBV4-1

CDR3 DNA: TGTGCCAGCAGCGCAGGGCCAAACACCGGGGAGCTGTTTTTT
CDR3 protein: CASSAGPNTGELFF
D gene: -
clone size: -
J gene: TRBJ2-2
V gene: TRBV7-2

CDR3 DNA: TGTGCCAGTAGTCAGGGGGCAGATACGCAGTATTTT
CDR3 protein: CASSQGADTQYF
D gene: TRBD1
clone size: -
J gene: TRBJ2-3
V gene: TRBV19

CDR3 DNA: TGTGCCAGCAGTGAAGTAGTACAGGGGAATGAGCAGTTCTTC
CDR3 protein: CASSEVVQGNEQFF
D gene: TRBD1
clone size: -
J gene: TRBJ2-1
V gene: TRBV6-1

CDR3 DNA: TGTGCCAGCATCGAAGCCCCGGGACAGCGGGGGAACACTGAAGCTTTCTTT
CDR3 protein: CASIEAPGQRGNTEAFF
D gene: TRBD1
clone size: -
J gene: TRBJ1-1
V gene: TRBV2

CDR3 DNA: TGTGCCACCTTGCCGAATTCTGGAAACACCATATATTTT
CDR3 protein: CATLPNSGNTIYF
D gene: -
clone size: -
J gene: TRBJ1-3
V gene: TRBV19

CDR3 DNA: TGTGCCAGCAGTTTGGGTCCCAGAGTGAACACTGAAGCTTTCTTT
CDR3 protein: CASSLGPRVNTEAFF
D gene: -
clone size: -
J gene: TRBJ1-1
V gene: TRBV28

CDR3 DNA: TGTGCCAGCAGTGAAAGATCGGGGAATGAGCAGTTCTTC
CDR3 protein: CASSERSGNEQFF
D gene: -
clone size: -
J gene: TRBJ2-1
V gene: TRBV2

CDR3 DNA: TGTGCAAGTCGTCCCGGGACAGGGACCACAGATACGCAGTATTTT
CDR3 protein: CASRPGTGTTDTQYF
D gene: -
clone size: -
J gene: TRBJ2-3
V gene: TRBV12-2

CDR3 DNA: TGCGCCAGCAGCCAGTGGGCCGGGGCTGGCTACACCTTC
CDR3 protein: CASSQWAGAGYTF
D gene: -
clone size: -
J gene: TRBJ1-2
V gene: TRBV4-3

CDR3 DNA: TGTGCCAGCAGCTTCGTTCAGGGTGGCTACGAGCAGTACTTC
CDR3 protein: CASSFVQGGYEQYF
D gene: -
clone size: few
J gene: TRBJ2-7
V gene: TRBV11-2

CDR3 DNA: TGTGCCAGCAGCCGCGGCAGGGGGGTTGAAGCTTTCTTT
CDR3 protein: CASSRGRGVEAFF
D gene: TRBD1
clone size: -
J gene: TRBJ1-1
V gene: TRBV7-2

CDR3 DNA: TGTGCCAGCCGCCCGGGGGCTTCGAACTATGGCTACACCTTC
CDR3 protein: CASRPGASNYGYTF
D gene: -
clone size: few
J gene: TRBJ1-2
V gene: TRBV2

CDR3 DNA: TGTGCCAGTACCTCAACTAGCGGGGTCTACAATGAGCAGTTCTTC
CDR3 protein: CASTSTSGVYNEQFF
D gene: TRBD2
clone size: once
J gene: TRBJ2-1
V gene: TRBV19

CDR3 DNA: TGTGCCAGCAGCGTAGATGCTGTAGGGGACGCTGAAGCTTTCTTT
CDR3 protein: CASSVDAVGDAEAFF
D gene: -
clone size: -
J gene: TRBJ1-1
V gene: TRBV9

CDR3 DNA: TGTGCCTGGGGGGGGAGGAGGTCCTACAATGAGCAGTTCTTC
CDR3 protein: CAWGGRRSYNEQFF
D gene: TRBD2
clone size: -
J gene: TRBJ2-1
V gene: TRBV7-9

CDR3 DNA: TGTGCCAGCAAAAACCGACTAGCGGGAGGAGAGACCCAGTACTTC
CDR3 protein: CASKNRLAGGETQYF
D gene: TRBD2
clone size: -
J gene: TRBJ2-5
V gene: TRBV7-2

CDR3 DNA: TGTGCCACCAGTCTGGTCGGCGGGAGGACATCCTACGAGCAGTACTTC
CDR3 protein: CATSLVGGRTSYEQYF
D gene: TRBD2
clone size: few
J gene: TRBJ2-7
V gene: TRBV11-2

CDR3 DNA: TGTGCCAGCAGCCATGAAGGCTCCACAGATACGCAGTATTTT
CDR3 protein: CASSHEGSTDTQYF
D gene: -
clone size: -
J gene: TRBJ2-3
V gene: TRBV7-9

CDR3 DNA: TGTGCCAGCAGGGGCCGGACAGGCTACAATGAGCAGTTCTTC
CDR3 protein: CASRGRTGYNEQFF
D gene: TRBD1
clone size: -
J gene: TRBJ2-1
V gene: TRBV5-4

CDR3 DNA: TGTGCCAGCAGCTTAGGCAGATCCTTCGAGACCCAGTACTTC
CDR3 protein: CASSLGRSFETQYF
D gene: -
clone size: -
J gene: TRBJ2-5
V gene: TRBV7-2

CDR3 DNA: TGTGCCAGCAGCCACAGGGGAAACTATGGCTACACCTTC
CDR3 protein: CASSHRGNYGYTF
D gene: TRBD1
clone size: -
J gene: TRBJ1-2
V gene: TRBV5-6

CDR3 DNA: TGTGCCAGCAGCTTCTTCTCGTGGCTAGCGGGACGCGGGGAGCTGTTTTTT
CDR3 protein: CASSFFSWLAGRGELFF
D gene: TRBD2
clone size: -
J gene: TRBJ2-2
V gene: TRBV11-3

CDR3 DNA: TGTGCCAGCACCATCGAGGGGGCGGCTGGGGCCAACGTCCTGACTTTC
CDR3 protein: CASTIEGAAGANVLTF
D gene: TRBD1
clone size: few
J gene: TRBJ2-6
V gene: TRBV2

CDR3 DNA: TGTGCCAGCAGCCCGTGGACTAGCGGGAGTGAGACCCAGTACTTC
CDR3 protein: CASSPWTSGSETQYF
D gene: TRBD2
clone size: -
J gene: TRBJ2-5
V gene: TRBV4-2

CDR3 DNA: TGTGCCAGCAGCTTTGAAGTGGGTGAGCAGTTCTTC
CDR3 protein: CASSFEVGEQFF
D gene: -
clone size: -
J gene: TRBJ2-1
V gene: TRBV11-3

CDR3 DNA: TGTGCCAGCAGCTTCGGGGTAAAAGAGACCCAGTACTTC
CDR3 protein: CASSFGVKETQYF
D gene: -
clone size: few
J gene: TRBJ2-5
V gene: TRBV11-3

CDR3 DNA: TGTGCCAGCAGCTTGTCATCCAGCGGGAGTCGGCATGAGCAGTTCTTC
CDR3 protein: CASSLSSSGSRHEQFF
D gene: TRBD2
clone size: -
J gene: TRBJ2-1
V gene: TRBV5-4

CDR3 DNA: TGTGCCAGCAGTGAAGCGCAAGGGACGGTGCGGGGCTACACCTTC
CDR3 protein: CASSEAQGTVRGYTF
D gene: -
clone size: few
J gene: TRBJ1-2
V gene: TRBV2

CDR3 DNA: TGTGCCAGCAGCTTCGAGGGAGGCCTCCCAGATACGCAGTATTTT
CDR3 protein: CASSFEGGLPDTQYF
D gene: -
clone size: -
J gene: TRBJ2-3
V gene: TRBV11-3

CDR3 DNA: TGTGCCAGCAAAGGACGGCGGGAGACCCAGTACTTC
CDR3 protein: CASKGRRETQYF
D gene: -
clone size: -
J gene: TRBJ2-5
V gene: TRBV7-9

CDR3 DNA: TGTGCCAGCAGTGATGGAACAGGGCGGAATCAGCCCCAGCATTTT
CDR3 protein: CASSDGTGRNQPQHF
D gene: -
clone size: -
J gene: TRBJ1-5
V gene: TRBV2

CDR3 DNA: TGTGCCACGGCTTTAGCGGGAGGCGTTAAGGACAATGAGCAGTTCTTC
CDR3 protein: CATALAGGVKDNEQFF
D gene: TRBD2
clone size: once
J gene: TRBJ2-1
V gene: TRBV6-6

CDR3 DNA: TGTGCCAGCAGGTCGGGACTAGCCGGAGGCGAGCAGTACTTC
CDR3 protein: CASRSGLAGGEQYF
D gene: TRBD2
clone size: -
J gene: TRBJ2-7
V gene: TRBV6-5

CDR3 DNA: TGTGCCGGCCGAGACAGGGCTGGAAACACCATATATTTT
CDR3 protein: CAGRDRAGNTIYF
D gene: TRBD1
clone size: -
J gene: TRBJ1-3
V gene: TRBV2

CDR3 DNA: TGTGCCAGCAGGTTGGGGGCCTTGAATGAAAAACTGTTTTTT
CDR3 protein: CASRLGALNEKLFF
D gene: -
clone size: -
J gene: TRBJ1-4
V gene: TRBV7-9

CDR3 DNA: TGTGCCAGCAGCCAAGATTGGCTCAACAATGAGCAGTTCTTC
CDR3 protein: CASSQDWLNNEQFF
D gene: -
clone size: -
J gene: TRBJ2-1
V gene: TRBV14

CDR3 DNA: TGTGCCAGCAGCGGGGAGAAAGCTTTCTTT
CDR3 protein: CASSGEKAFF
D gene: -
clone size: -
J gene: TRBJ1-1
V gene: TRBV7-9